The T cell receptor beta chain described here comes from a study of blood T cells in healthy people across ages. General observations from the study: From one million sequenced T cells, diversity estimates were lower bounds.

With a J-beta primer mix and a sample-barcoded 5' primer, a second PCR ran about 7 to 11 cycles. A 12-random-nucleotide template-switch adaptor tagged each cDNA molecule. TCRdb itself ran the 5' RACE reads through MiXCR, one entry per CDR3 protein. This sample carries around 940,000 distinct CDR3 sequences, approximately 50% of them seen once, and the ten largest clones take roughly 23%. From germline, CDR1 is MNHEY and CDR2 SMNVEV (reference sequence). V was cut by 6 bases and J by 5 bases, with 7 bases left in between. This CDR3 spans 11 amino acids. In this sample, this clonotype turned up a few times. The antigen is unknown.

The rearrangement uses TRBV27 and TRBJ2-5; D uncertain. The specimen was blood. The TCR was taken from an older woman in good health. CDR3 amino acids: CASRGIETQYF. CDR3 bases: TGTGCCAGCAGAGGAATCGAGACCCAGTACTTC.